The 32 T cell receptor beta chains presented below share a single source sample, sequenced in a study of spatial heterogeneity in lung cancer. TCRdb re-derived calls from the 5' RACE reads in MiXCR, one entry per CDR3 protein. This table has about 11,000 distinct CDR3 sequences, about 17% appearing once. The time point: sample taken at primary tumor resection. Unsorted whole RNA from tumor, nontumor lung or frozen PBMC underwent sequencing. The sample was PBMCs, taken at surgery. These receptors all stem from a male donor with early-stage non-small cell lung cancer.

This clonotype came up many times. The genes are TRBV7-9 and TRBJ1-6, with 7 bases that match TRBD1. This CDR3 region has 15 residues. Germline V gene lookup returns CDR1 SEHNR and CDR2 FQNEAQ (reference sequence). Trimming removed 2 bases from V and 10 bases from J; junction bases left unmatched: 8. In nucleotides, the CDR3 is TGTGCCAGCAGCTTACTGACAGGGACCGGATCACCCCTCCACTTT. This translates into CASSLLTGTGSPLHF.

This clonotype is deemed medium-sized. This chain connects TRBV10-3 to TRBJ1-2; D is uncertain. V was cut by 0 bases and J by 8 bases, with 10 bases left in between. Germline-derived CDR1 and CDR2 are ENHRY and SYGVKD. The CDR3 has 13 amino acids. The CDR3 DNA reads as TGTGCCATCAGTGAGTCGGGAACAGAGGGCTACACCTTC. Translating gives CAISESGTEGYTF.

CDR3 bases: TGTGCCAGCAGCCAGAGTCGTCGGGGCTACACCTTC. Translating it yields CASSQSRRGYTF. The chain carries TRBV3-1 and TRBJ1-2; D not certain. V lost 3 bases, J lost 8 bases, and 10 bases lay in between. Germline-derived CDR1 and CDR2 are LGHDT and YNNKEL (reference sequence). The CDR3 covers 12 residues.

The gene calls are TRBV7-9 and TRBJ2-7; D may be TRBD2 (7 bases). The ends were cut back, 6 bases at V and 3 bases at J, with 21 bases in the middle. The CDR3 consists of 16 residues. From germline, CDR1 is SEHNR and CDR2 FQNEAQ (reference sequence). CDR3 amino acids: CASSSWGGSWNYEQYF. CDR3 sequence (DNA): TGTGCCAGCAGTTCTTGGGGGGGCAGTTGGAACTACGAGCAGTACTTC.

The V call is TRBV7-2, the J call TRBJ2-2, with D unclear. Germline CDR1 and CDR2: SGHTA and FQGNSA. V lost 1 base to trimming and J lost 6 bases, with 9 bases between them. The CDR3 runs to 14 residues. As DNA, the CDR3 is TGTGCCAGCAGCTTAGGTTCGGTACCCGGGGAGCTGTTTTTT. Amino acids: CASSLGSVPGELFF.

Here the CDR3 DNA reads TGTGCCAGCAGTCTCCGGGACAGCTCGAATTCACCCCTCCACTTT. The encoded protein is CASSLRDSSNSPLHF. The chain uses TRBV28 and TRBJ1-6, with 7 bases lining up with TRBD1. Germline V gives CDR1 MDHEN, CDR2 SYDVKM. The CDR3 has 15 residues. Losses at the gene ends were 5 bases for V and 7 bases for J; bases not matched to a gene: 8.

This clonotype was recorded at least ten times. The rearrangement uses TRBV7-9 and TRBJ2-1; no firm D call. CDR3 size: 15 residues. CDR1 SEHNR and CDR2 FQNEAQ come from the germline V gene (reference sequence). The germline V and J ends were trimmed by 0 bases and 4 bases, with 10 bases remaining between them. Here the CDR3 reads CASSLARQPYNEQFF. In DNA, the CDR3 is TGTGCCAGCAGCTTAGCCAGGCAACCTTACAATGAGCAGTTCTTC.

By share, this clonotype ranks as medium-sized. This chain's CDR3 is CASSPAGGHQPQHF. CDR3 DNA: TGTGCCAGCTCACCAGCCGGGGGGCATCAGCCCCAGCATTTT. V gene TRBV18 combines with J gene TRBJ1-5; a weak D match, TRBD1 (6 bases). The germline V and J ends were trimmed by 2 bases and 5 bases, with 10 bases remaining between them. Germline V lookup: CDR1 KGHSH, CDR2 LQKENI. This CDR3 is built from 14 residues.

The table lists this clonotype with a few counts. This chain joins TRBV5-1 and TRBJ2-5, with a tentative D call TRBD2 (7 bases). This CDR3 comprises 15 residues. Trimming took 0 bases from V and 5 from J, leaving 14 bases between them. Germline loops: CDR1 SGHRS, CDR2 YFSETQ. CDR3 residues: CASSLGGGAFETQYF. The CDR3 DNA is TGCGCCAGCAGCTTGGGCGGGGGCGCATTTGAGACCCAGTACTTC.

The chain has TRBV7-3 and TRBJ2-1, with 9 bases matching TRBD2. The V gene's germline CDR1 is SGHTA and CDR2 FQGTGA. CDR3 length: 17 amino acids. V shed 5 bases and J 9 bases; nucleotides not matched to a gene: 17. CDR3 residues: CASSPGGSGSWLSEQFF. CDR3 nucleotides: TGTGCCAGCAGCCCCGGGGGTAGCGGGAGCTGGCTGAGTGAGCAGTTCTTC.

This chain links TRBV11-2 with TRBJ2-7; 7 nucleotides match TRBD1. The CDR3 runs to 15 residues. With 5 bases clipped from V and 3 bases from J, the junction kept 10 bases outside the gene matches. Germline loops: CDR1 SGHAT, CDR2 FQNNGV. Here the CDR3 reads CASSEGQALGYEQYF. The CDR3, as DNA: TGTGCCAGCAGCGAAGGACAGGCCCTTGGCTACGAGCAGTACTTC. The variable domain in full, with the rest retrieved from reference TRBV11-2 and TRBJ2-7, is EAGVAQSPRYKIIEKRQSVAFWCNPISGHATLYWYQQILGQGPKLLIQFQNNGVVDDSQLPKDRFSAERLKGVDSTLKIQPAKLEDSAVYLCASSEGQALGYEQYFGPGTRLTVT.

The J gene is TRBJ1-1, the V gene TRBV6-6; D gene ambiguous. V lost 3 bases, J lost 7 bases, and 9 bases lay in between. CDR1 is MNHNY and CDR2 is SVGAGI in the germline V gene (reference sequence). The CDR3 is 12 amino acids. For the CDR3, the DNA is TGTGCCAGCAGTTATTATCGGGGTGAAGCTTTCTTT. Protein sequence: CASSYYRGEAFF.

This clonotype has just a few counts. The chain combines TRBV6-5 with TRBJ2-7; D not certain. Germline CDR1 and CDR2: MNHEY and SVGAGI. The length of the CDR3 is 15 residues. V dropped 5 bases and J dropped 0 bases, with 14 bases sitting between them. The CDR3 reads CASSPTALSSYEQYF. The DNA of the CDR3 is TGTGCCAGCAGTCCAACCGCCTTGAGCTCCTACGAGCAGTACTTC.

Ten or more counts support this clonotype. The rearrangement links TRBV27 to TRBJ1-6; D gene uncertain. CDR1 and CDR2 from the germline V gene are MNHEY and SMNVEV (reference sequence). The CDR3 is 16 amino acids. Trimming cost V 6 bases and J 3 bases, with 15 bases left between them. DNA of the CDR3: TGTGCCAGCAGCCACCTTGTGTCCGACTATAATTCACCCCTCCACTTT. This codes for CASSHLVSDYNSPLHF.

This clonotype was seen at least ten times. This chain connects TRBV7-6 to TRBJ1-4; 7 bases line up with TRBD1. Germline lookup yields CDR1 SGHVS and CDR2 FNYEAQ. This CDR3 spans 15 amino acids. The V gene end was trimmed by 2 bases and the J gene end by 3 bases; junction bases not matched to a gene: 3. The CDR3 loop is CASSLNGQANEKLFF. The DNA of the CDR3 is TGTGCCAGCAGCTTAAATGGACAGGCTAATGAAAAACTGTTTTTT.

The table lists this clonotype with many counts. This chain joins TRBV12-3 or TRBV12-4 and TRBJ2-7; 7 positions agree with TRBD1. This CDR3 comprises 15 residues. After removal of 5 bases from V and 0 bases from J, the junction contained 7 bases not matched to a gene. In DNA, the CDR3 is TGTGCCAGCAGTCGTGGACAGGCGCACTCCTACGAGCAGTACTTC. Protein: CASSRGQAHSYEQYF.

This chain links TRBV9 with TRBJ2-1; no definite D call. The CDR3 spans 14 residues. Trimming took off 4 bases at V and 5 bases at J, with 13 bases between the two ends. Germline CDR1 reads SGDLS; CDR2 reads YYNGEE. The CDR3 loop is CASSPPPGNNEQFF. The DNA for the CDR3 is TGTGCCAGCAGCCCTCCCCCGGGCAACAATGAGCAGTTCTTC.

The chain joins TRBV7-9 to TRBJ2-1, with D uncertain. Trimming shortened V by 3 bases and J by 5 bases, and 2 bases separated the two germline ends. The CDR3 consists of 11 residues. Germline lookup yields CDR1 SEHNR and CDR2 FQNEAQ (reference sequence). The CDR3 spells CASSFNNEQFF. CDR3 nucleotides: TGTGCCAGCAGCTTCAACAATGAGCAGTTCTTC.

This clonotype was observed a handful of times. This rearrangement joins TRBV5-1 to TRBJ2-4; the D gene could be TRBD1 or TRBD2 (5 bases each). V was pared by 3 bases and J by 7 bases, with 17 bases between. Germline CDR1 is SGHRS and CDR2 is YFSETQ. The CDR3 runs 15 residues. This chain's CDR3 is CASSSHPGTRNIQYF. DNA for the CDR3: TGCGCCAGCAGCTCTCACCCGGGGACCCGCAACATTCAGTACTTC.

Sample share makes this clonotype medium-sized. V usage is TRBV27 and J usage is TRBJ2-3; 7 bases fit TRBD1. The germline CDR1 and CDR2 sequences are MNHEY and SMNVEV (reference sequence). This CDR3 contains 15 residues. Trimming took 5 bases from V and 2 from J; bases not matched to a gene: 7. Here the CDR3 reads CASSPIQGTTDTQYF. The CDR3, as DNA: TGTGCCAGCAGTCCTATACAGGGGACCACAGATACGCAGTATTTT.

This clonotype turned up a few times. V and J are TRBV7-6 and TRBJ1-5; D gene uncertain. The CDR3 runs to 15 residues. Germline V lookup: CDR1 SGHVS, CDR2 FNYEAQ. Trimming pared 2 bases from V and 4 bases from J, leaving 12 bases between. The CDR3 DNA reads as TGTGCCAGCAGCTTAAACGGGGATGGGAATCAGCCCCAGCATTTT. Translating it yields CASSLNGDGNQPQHF.

This clonotype has just a few counts. V usage is TRBV2 and J usage is TRBJ2-2; 13 bases match TRBD2. The CDR3 is 16 amino acids. From germline, CDR1 is SNHLY and CDR2 FYNNEI. V trimming: 6 bases; J trimming: 5 bases; junction bases outside the gene matches: 6. The CDR3 nucleotides are TGTGCCAGCAGGTCTGGACTAGCGGGAGCAACCGGGGAGCTGTTTTTT. Amino acids: CASRSGLAGATGELFF.

Notes on this clonotype: A much larger clone lies a single base off, so this may be a read error. The rearrangement uses TRBV9 and TRBJ2-3; TRBD1 matches 9 bases. Unmatched junction bases numbered 3, after V lost 2 bases and J lost 2 bases. In germline, CDR1 is SGDLS, CDR2 YYNGEE. The CDR3 extends over 15 amino acids. The CDR3 reads CASSVWDRATDTQYF. As DNA, the CDR3 is TGTGCCAGCAGCGTGTGGGACAGGGCCACAGATACGCAGTATTTT.

The chain is built from TRBV27 and TRBJ2-7; TRBD2 aligns across 8 bases. Germline CDR1 is MNHEY and CDR2 is SMNVEV (reference sequence). The CDR3 is 13 residues long. Trimming took 9 bases from V and 4 from J; bases not matched to a gene: 8. CDR3 sequence reads: CASQGLAQYEQYF. The CDR3 DNA reads as TGTGCCAGTCAAGGACTAGCTCAGTACGAGCAGTACTTC.

This clonotype appeared a few times. The chain links TRBV5-8 to TRBJ2-1; TRBD2 agrees at 8 bases. The V and J ends lost 3 bases and 3 bases, in that order; junction bases with no gene match: 5. Per germline, CDR1 SGHTS and CDR2 YDEGEE. This CDR3 comprises 15 residues. The CDR3 is CASSSGGGNYNEQFF. Here the CDR3 DNA reads TGTGCCAGCAGCTCCGGGGGGGGTAACTACAATGAGCAGTTCTTC.

This clonotype has just a few counts. The rearrangement links TRBV7-9 to TRBJ2-7; 10 bases are shared with TRBD2. Germline-derived CDR1 and CDR2 are SEHNR and FQNEAQ (reference sequence). The CDR3 runs 13 residues. J was trimmed by 5 bases and V by 6 bases; bases with no gene match: 4. The CDR3 coding sequence is TGTGCCAGCAGGTCCGGACTAGCGGACGAGCAGTACTTC. Its protein is CASRSGLADEQYF.

This chain joins TRBV7-6 and TRBJ2-7, with TRBD2 identical over 12 bases. Germline CDR1 and CDR2: SGHVS and FNYEAQ. The V segment lost 2 bases and the J segment 1 base; nucleotides outside the gene matches: 0. This CDR3 is built from 15 residues. The CDR3, as DNA: TGTGCCAGCAGCTTACTAGCGGGAGGGTCCTACGAGCAGTACTTC. Protein sequence: CASSLLAGGSYEQYF.

This clonotype was detected a few times. The chain uses TRBV29-1 and TRBJ2-7, with D perhaps TRBD2 (5 bases). The CDR3 spans 12 residues. Trimming left V 4 bases short and J 4 bases short, with 11 bases between. Per the germline V gene, CDR1 is SQVTM and CDR2 is ANQGSEA. CDR3 region: CSVVVGGYEQYF. The CDR3 DNA reads as TGCAGCGTTGTTGTTGGAGGTTACGAGCAGTACTTC.

This clonotype was observed a handful of times. CDR3 sequence: CASSERPYTDTQYF. The CDR3 DNA reads as TGTGCCAGCAGCGAAAGGCCCTACACAGATACGCAGTATTTT. The chain employs TRBV7-3 and TRBJ2-3; the D is unclear. This CDR3 region has 14 residues. Germline CDR1 reads SGHTA; CDR2 reads FQGTGA. Trimming removed 5 bases from V and 2 bases from J, with 11 bases in between.

This clonotype occurred many times. J is TRBJ2-5 and V is TRBV3-1; 10 nucleotides agree with TRBD1. Looked up from germline, CDR1 is LGHDT and CDR2 is YNNKEL (reference sequence). Losses at the gene ends were 6 bases for V and 3 bases for J; bases not matched to a gene: 4. This CDR3 spans 14 amino acids. CDR3 region: CASSRQGAKETQYF. The CDR3, as DNA: TGTGCCAGCAGTCGACAGGGGGCTAAAGAGACCCAGTACTTC.

The gene calls are TRBV20-1 and TRBJ2-1; the match to TRBD2 covers 11 bases. CDR3 length equals 13 residues. From germline, CDR1 is DFQATT and CDR2 SNEGSKA (reference sequence). V lost 6 bases and J lost 13; bases outside the gene matches: 11. The CDR3 region has the DNA TGCAGTGCACACCCCGGGACTAGCGGCCTACAGTTCTTC. Translation: CSAHPGTSGLQFF.

This clonotype was seen repeatedly, ten times or more. The genes are TRBV19 and TRBJ2-7; a weak D match, TRBD2 (5 bases). Germline assignment: CDR1 LNHDA and CDR2 SQIVND (reference sequence). The CDR3 runs to 13 residues. The CDR3: CATREPVSYEQYF. The CDR3 bases are TGTGCTACCCGGGAACCGGTCTCCTACGAGCAGTACTTC.